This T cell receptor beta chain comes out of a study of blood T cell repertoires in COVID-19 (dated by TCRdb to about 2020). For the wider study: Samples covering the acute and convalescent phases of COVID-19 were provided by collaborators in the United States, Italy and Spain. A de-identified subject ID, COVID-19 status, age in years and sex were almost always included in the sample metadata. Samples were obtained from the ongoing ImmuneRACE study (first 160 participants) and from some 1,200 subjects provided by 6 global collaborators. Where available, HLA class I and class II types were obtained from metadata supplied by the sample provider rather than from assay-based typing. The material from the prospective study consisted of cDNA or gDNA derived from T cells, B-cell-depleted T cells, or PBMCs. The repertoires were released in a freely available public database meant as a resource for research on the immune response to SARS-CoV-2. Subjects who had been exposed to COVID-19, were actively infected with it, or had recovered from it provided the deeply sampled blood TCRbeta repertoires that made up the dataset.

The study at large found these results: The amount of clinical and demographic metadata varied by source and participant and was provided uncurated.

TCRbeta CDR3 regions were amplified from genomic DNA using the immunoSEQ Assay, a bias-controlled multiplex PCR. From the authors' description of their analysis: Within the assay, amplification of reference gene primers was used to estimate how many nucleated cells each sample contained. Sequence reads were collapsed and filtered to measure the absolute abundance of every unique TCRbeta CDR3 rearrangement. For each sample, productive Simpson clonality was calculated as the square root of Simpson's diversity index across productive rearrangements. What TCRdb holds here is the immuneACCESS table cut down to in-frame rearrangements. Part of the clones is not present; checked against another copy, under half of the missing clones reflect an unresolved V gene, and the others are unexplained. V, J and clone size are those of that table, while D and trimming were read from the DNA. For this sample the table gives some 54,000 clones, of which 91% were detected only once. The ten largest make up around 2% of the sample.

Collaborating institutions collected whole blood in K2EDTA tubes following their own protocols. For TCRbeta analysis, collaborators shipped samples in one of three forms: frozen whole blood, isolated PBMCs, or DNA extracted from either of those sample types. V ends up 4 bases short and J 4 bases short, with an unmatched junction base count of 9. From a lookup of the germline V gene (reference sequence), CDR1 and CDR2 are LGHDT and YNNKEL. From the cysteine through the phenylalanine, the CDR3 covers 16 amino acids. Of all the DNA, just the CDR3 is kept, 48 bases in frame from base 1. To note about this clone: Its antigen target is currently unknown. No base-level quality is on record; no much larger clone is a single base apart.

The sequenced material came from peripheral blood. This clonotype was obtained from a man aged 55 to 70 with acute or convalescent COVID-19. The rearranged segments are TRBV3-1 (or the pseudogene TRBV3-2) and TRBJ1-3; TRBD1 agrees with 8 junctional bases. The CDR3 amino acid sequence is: CASSPETGEGGNTIYF. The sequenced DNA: TGTGCCAGCAGCCCAGAGACAGGGGAGGGAGGAAACACCATATATTTT.